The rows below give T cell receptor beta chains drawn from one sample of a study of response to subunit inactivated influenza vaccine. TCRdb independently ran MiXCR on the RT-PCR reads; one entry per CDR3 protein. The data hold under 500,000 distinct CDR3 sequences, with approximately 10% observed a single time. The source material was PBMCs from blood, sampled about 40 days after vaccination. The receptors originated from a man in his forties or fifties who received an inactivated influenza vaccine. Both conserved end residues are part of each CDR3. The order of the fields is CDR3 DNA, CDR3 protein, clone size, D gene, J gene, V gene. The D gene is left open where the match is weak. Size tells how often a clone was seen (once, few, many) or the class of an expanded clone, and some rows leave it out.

CDR3nt: TGTGCCAGCAGCCCCGGCGGAGCGGGAGTAACCAATGAGCAGTTCTTC; CDR3aa: CASSPGGAGVTNEQFF; abundance: few; d_gene: TRBD2; j_gene: TRBJ2-1; v_gene: TRBV7-3
CDR3nt: TGTGCCAGCAGTGAAGCGCCTAGCGGGATGGGCAAAAACATTCAGTACTTC; CDR3aa: CASSEAPSGMGKNIQYF; abundance: NA; d_gene: TRBD2; j_gene: TRBJ2-4; v_gene: TRBV2
CDR3nt: TGTGCCACCAGGAAGTGGGGCAAACAAGAGACCCAGTACTTC; CDR3aa: CATRKWGKQETQYF; abundance: many; d_gene: NA; j_gene: TRBJ2-5; v_gene: TRBV10-3
CDR3nt: TGTGCCACCAGTGACCCCCCGGGGTACGAGCAGTACTTC; CDR3aa: CATSDPPGYEQYF; abundance: few; d_gene: NA; j_gene: TRBJ2-7; v_gene: TRBV24-1
CDR3nt: TGTGCCAGCAGTTATATGCTGGGGGGAAATCAGCCCCAGCATTTT; CDR3aa: CASSYMLGGNQPQHF; abundance: NA; d_gene: NA; j_gene: TRBJ1-5; v_gene: TRBV6-2/TRBV6-3
CDR3nt: TGTGCCAGCAGCGCGCGGGGGGCCGGGAATGAGCAGTTCTTC; CDR3aa: CASSARGAGNEQFF; abundance: few; d_gene: TRBD2; j_gene: TRBJ2-1; v_gene: TRBV7-9
CDR3nt: TGTGCCAGCAGCTCATGGACTAGCGGGGGTGGCAATGAGCAGTTCTTC; CDR3aa: CASSSWTSGGGNEQFF; abundance: NA; d_gene: TRBD2; j_gene: TRBJ2-1; v_gene: TRBV11-3
CDR3nt: TGTGCCAGCAGCTTTACTAATGAAAAACTGTTTTTT; CDR3aa: CASSFTNEKLFF; abundance: few; d_gene: NA; j_gene: TRBJ1-4; v_gene: TRBV7-9
CDR3nt: TGTGCCAGCAGCCCCGGGACGCAGAACTATGGCTACACCTTC; CDR3aa: CASSPGTQNYGYTF; abundance: many; d_gene: NA; j_gene: TRBJ1-2; v_gene: TRBV7-2
CDR3nt: TGTGCCAGCAGTTCCCTGGAGACCCAGTACTTC; CDR3aa: CASSSLETQYF; abundance: many; d_gene: NA; j_gene: TRBJ2-5; v_gene: TRBV12-3/TRBV12-4
CDR3nt: TGTGCCAGCAGCTTACAGTCGGGACAGGAACCAATGCAGTACTTC; CDR3aa: CASSLQSGQEPMQYF; abundance: many; d_gene: TRBD1; j_gene: TRBJ2-7; v_gene: TRBV7-2